This T cell receptor beta chain was profiled in a study of graft-versus-host responses after intestinal transplantation. This clone occurred a few times. Its antigen is undetermined. Study results and caveats: Detection of GvH clones occurred in recipient marrow, and some had their first appearance in ileum or blood. Individuals carrying graft-donor T cell macrochimerism showed high graft-versus-host to host-versus-graft clonal ratios in allografts. After transplant, early declines in HvG clones were associated with peak levels of circulating GvH clones.

V was shortened by 3 bases and J by 8 bases, with 23 bases between the two germline ends. Germline loops: CDR1 SGHVS, CDR2 FQNEAQ. This CDR3 is built from 17 residues. Generated by immunoSEQ multiplex PCR, the TCRdb table keeps only in-frame clones and is missing some. Among 90,000 to 120,000 clones listed, 80% to 90% were seen once. The TCR sequence derives from a human donor who was the organ donor for an intestinal transplant. The V call is TRBV7-8, the J call TRBJ2-1; D may correspond to TRBD1 or TRBD2 (5 bases each). Specimen: unstimulated CD4+ T cells sorted from spleen or lymph node cells, collected before transplant. The CDR3 DNA reads as TGTGCCAGCAGCTTCGGGCCTGCGGCGGAGAGGGGAGATGAGCAGTTCTTC. Amino acids: CASSFGPAAERGDEQFF. Drawing the rest from reference TRBV7-8 and TRBJ2-1, the complete variable domain is GAGVSQSPRYKVAKRGQDVALRCDPISGHVSLFWYQQALGQGPEFLTYFQNEAQLDKSGLPSDRFFAERPEGSVSTLKIQRTQQEDSAVYLCASSFGPAAERGDEQFFGPGTRLTVL.